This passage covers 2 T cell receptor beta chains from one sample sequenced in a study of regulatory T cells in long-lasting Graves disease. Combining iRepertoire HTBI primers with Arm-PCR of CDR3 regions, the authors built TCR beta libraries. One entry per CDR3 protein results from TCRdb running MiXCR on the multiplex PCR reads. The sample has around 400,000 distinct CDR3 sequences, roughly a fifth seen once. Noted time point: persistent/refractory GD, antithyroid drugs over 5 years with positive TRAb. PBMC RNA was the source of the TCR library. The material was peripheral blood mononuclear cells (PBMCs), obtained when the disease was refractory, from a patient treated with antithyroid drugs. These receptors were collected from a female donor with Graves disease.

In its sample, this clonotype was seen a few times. In nucleotides, the CDR3 is TGTGCCAGCAGCACGGTGGGATCTAATTCACCCCTCCACTTT. This sequence encodes CASSTVGSNSPLHF. This chain links TRBV3-1 with TRBJ1-6, with D unclear. The CDR3 is 14 amino acids. Germline V CDR1 and CDR2: LGHDT, YNNKEL (reference sequence). With 5 bases removed from V and 6 bases from J, the gap between germline ends came to 11 bases.

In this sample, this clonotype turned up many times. CDR3 residues: CASSLHRGGATNEKLFF. The CDR3 nucleotides are TGTGCCAGCAGTCTCCACAGGGGAGGGGCAACTAATGAAAAACTGTTTTTT. This chain joins TRBV28 and TRBJ1-4, with 7 nucleotides matching TRBD1. Per the germline V gene, CDR1 is MDHEN and CDR2 is SYDVKM. This CDR3 contains 17 residues. The junction had 9 bases not matched to a gene; V was cut back by 5 bases and J by 0 bases.